This T cell receptor (beta chain) is drawn from a study of vaccination effects on CD4 cells after COVID-19. Turning to the study itself: Late post-vaccine samples came at days +241, +227 and +161 respectively. Each culture well received about 2 million PBMC. These cells were then cultured in IMDM with approximately 10 IU/ml IL-2 and 7.5 to 10 ug/ml peptides.

Sequencing used immunoSEQ multiplex PCR; TCRdb keeps in-frame clones, though not all of them. This table holds roughly 35,000 clones, about three quarters found once. Culture lasted over 9 days before CD4+ T cell isolation. This individual contracted SARS-CoV-2 between March and December 2020, as verified by PCR. Of the BNT162b2 and mRNA-1273 vaccines, participants received two doses of one or the other. Half-medium changes using IL-2 medium occurred on days 3 and 7. As concerns this clone: What it binds is unknown.

Study findings and constraints: Marked clonal contraction was seen late after vaccination (in both infection- and vaccine-induced clones).

This clonotype was obtained from a human donor who had a prior SARS-CoV-2 infection. This sample comprised CD4+ T cells from PBMCs cultured without peptide, obtained after COVID-19 vaccination.

The CDR3 DNA sequence: TGTGCCAGCAGCTTGGGGCCCCCAGTTGGGGTGCAGTTCTTC. Translated, it gives CASSLGPPVGVQFF. V and J are TRBV7-3 and TRBJ2-1, with D maybe TRBD1 (5 bases). Germline CDR1 is SGHTA and CDR2 is FQGTGA. The ends were cut back, 3 bases at V and 12 bases at J, with 18 bases in the middle. The CDR3 is 14 amino acids.